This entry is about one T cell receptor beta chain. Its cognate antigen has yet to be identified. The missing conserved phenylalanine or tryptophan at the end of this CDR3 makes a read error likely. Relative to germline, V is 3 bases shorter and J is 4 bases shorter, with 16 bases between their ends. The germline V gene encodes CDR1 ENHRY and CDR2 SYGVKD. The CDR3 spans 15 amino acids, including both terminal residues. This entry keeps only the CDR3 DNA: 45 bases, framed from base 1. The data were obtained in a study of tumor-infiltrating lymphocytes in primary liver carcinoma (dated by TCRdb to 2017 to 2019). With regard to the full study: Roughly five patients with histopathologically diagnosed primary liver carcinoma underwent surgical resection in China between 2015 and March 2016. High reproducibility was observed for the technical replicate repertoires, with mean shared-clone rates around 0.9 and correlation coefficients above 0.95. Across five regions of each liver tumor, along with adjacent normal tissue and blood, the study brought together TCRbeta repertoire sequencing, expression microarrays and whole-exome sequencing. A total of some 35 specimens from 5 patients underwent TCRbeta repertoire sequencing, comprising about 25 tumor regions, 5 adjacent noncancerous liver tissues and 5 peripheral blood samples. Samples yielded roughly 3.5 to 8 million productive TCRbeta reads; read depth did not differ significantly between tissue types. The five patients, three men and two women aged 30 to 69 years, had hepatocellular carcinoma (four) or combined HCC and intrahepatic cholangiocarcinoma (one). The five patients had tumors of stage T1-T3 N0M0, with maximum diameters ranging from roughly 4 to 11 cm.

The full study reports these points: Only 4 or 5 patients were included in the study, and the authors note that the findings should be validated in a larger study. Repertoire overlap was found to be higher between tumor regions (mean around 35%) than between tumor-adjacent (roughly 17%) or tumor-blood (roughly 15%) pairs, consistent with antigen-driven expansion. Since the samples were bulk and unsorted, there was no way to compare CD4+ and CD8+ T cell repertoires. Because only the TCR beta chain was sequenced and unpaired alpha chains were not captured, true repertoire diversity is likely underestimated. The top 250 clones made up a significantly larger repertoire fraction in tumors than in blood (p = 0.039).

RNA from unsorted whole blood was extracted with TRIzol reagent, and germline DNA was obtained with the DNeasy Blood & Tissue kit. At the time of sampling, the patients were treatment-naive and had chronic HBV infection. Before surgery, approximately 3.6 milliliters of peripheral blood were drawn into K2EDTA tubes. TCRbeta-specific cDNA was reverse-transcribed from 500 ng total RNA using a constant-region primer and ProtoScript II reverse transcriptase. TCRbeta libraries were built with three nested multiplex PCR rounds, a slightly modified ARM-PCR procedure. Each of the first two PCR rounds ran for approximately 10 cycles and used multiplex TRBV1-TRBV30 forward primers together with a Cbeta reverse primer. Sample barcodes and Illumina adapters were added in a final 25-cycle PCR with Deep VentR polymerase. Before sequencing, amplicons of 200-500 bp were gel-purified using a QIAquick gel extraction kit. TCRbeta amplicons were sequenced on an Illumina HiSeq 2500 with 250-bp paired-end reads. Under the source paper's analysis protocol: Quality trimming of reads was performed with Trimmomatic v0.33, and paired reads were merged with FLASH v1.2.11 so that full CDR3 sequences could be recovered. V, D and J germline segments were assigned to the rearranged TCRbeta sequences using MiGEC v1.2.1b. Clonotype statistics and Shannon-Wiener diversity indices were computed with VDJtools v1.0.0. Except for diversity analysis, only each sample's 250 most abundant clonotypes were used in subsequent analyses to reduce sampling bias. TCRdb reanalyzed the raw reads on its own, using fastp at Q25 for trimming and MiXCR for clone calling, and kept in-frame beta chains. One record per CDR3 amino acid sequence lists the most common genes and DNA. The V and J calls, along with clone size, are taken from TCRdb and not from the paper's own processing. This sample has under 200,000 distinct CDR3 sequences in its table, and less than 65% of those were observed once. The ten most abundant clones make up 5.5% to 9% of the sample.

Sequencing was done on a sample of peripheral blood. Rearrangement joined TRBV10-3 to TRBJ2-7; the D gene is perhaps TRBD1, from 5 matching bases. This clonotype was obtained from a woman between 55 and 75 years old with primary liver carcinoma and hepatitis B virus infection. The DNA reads TGTGCCATCAGTGAAGGACAAATAAGGCATTACGAGCAGTACATA. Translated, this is CAISEGQIRHYEQYI.